This TCR beta chain was sequenced for a study of T cells after yellow fever vaccination (dated by TCRdb to between 2018 and 2020). With regard to the full study: The SMART-Seq v4 Ultra Low Input RNA kit was used to prepare libraries from fractions with low cell numbers. Blood samples were taken at several timepoints before and after primary and secondary immunization, and bulk PBMC replicates and cell subsets were isolated. Two healthy male donors made up the cohort, one aged 18 to 29 years and the other aged 30 to 40 years. To follow T-cell clones before and after primary and booster YFV17D yellow fever vaccination, bulk TCR alpha and beta repertoires were sequenced over time. Broad study findings and their caveats: Computational filtering was needed because FACS-sorted repertoires could contain abundant contaminating clonotypes from the bulk population. After the booster, most of the clones that had expanded following primary vaccination were detected again (roughly 97% of CD4 and around 87% of CD8), which suggests that memory was broadly maintained. The secondary T-cell response was found to be weaker but faster than the primary response, with a peak reached on day 5 rather than on day 15. A small share of clonotypes occurred in both CD4 and CD8 compartments, likely arising from convergent recombination. The study included only a couple of donors, which limits how far the findings can be generalized.

Synthesis of TCR cDNA relied on 5'RACE template switching, a step that introduced a universal primer site along with unique molecular identifiers. Priming of cDNA synthesis was performed from both the TCR alpha and TCR beta constant segments. Two PCR steps were used to amplify libraries, with sample barcodes and sequencing adapters being added in the second step. Sequencing of libraries was done on Illumina HiSeq 2500 (2x100 bp) or NovaSeq (2x150 bp). Per the original workflow: Demultiplexing of reads and collapsing into UMI consensus sequences were performed with MIGEC, and V(D)J alignment was carried out with MiXCR. Clonotypes responding to the vaccine were identified with edgeR on replicate PBMC samples, with the criteria of FDR below 0.01 and a log2 fold change above 5 up to day 15. CD4 or CD8 identity was assigned to each bulk clonotype according to whether the clonotype was present at higher abundance in the sequenced CD4 repertoire or the sequenced CD8 repertoire. The public sequencing data were trimmed at Q25 with fastp and processed into clonotypes with MiXCR by TCRdb, which kept only in-frame beta chains. All rows with the same CDR3 protein become a single entry with the most common DNA and genes. The V and J calls and clone size are TCRdb's, not the authors'. This sample holds 300,000 to 400,000 distinct CDR3 sequences; 7% to 10% were observed only once. The ten largest clones add up to around 17% of the sample.

As for this clonotype: What antigen it recognizes has not been identified. The sample holds no much larger clone one base away, and base qualities are not on file.

In light of the paper, this sample's treatment or condition label describes: live attenuated yellow fever vaccine strain. At each blood-draw timepoint, two biological replicates of bulk PBMCs were obtained. PBMCs were isolated from peripheral blood using a standard Ficoll-Paque protocol. TriZol was used to extract RNA from bulk PBMCs, from CD4 and CD8 fractions, and from dextramer-positive and dextramer-negative fractions. The source was PBMCs, collected roughly 47 days after the first yellow fever vaccination. The sequence was obtained from a young man who received the YFV17D yellow fever vaccine.

DNA sequence: TGTGCCAGCAGTTTGGGGATCGGATACGAGCAGTACGTC. Its translation is CASSLGIGYEQYV. The rearrangement joined TRBV28 to TRBJ2-7, with the D gene uncertain. Taken from the germline V gene, the CDR1 and CDR2 loops are MDHEN and SYDVKM. The CDR3 contains 13 residues, cysteine and valine counted. Only the CDR3 DNA stays, 39 bases, in frame from base 1. Deletion took 3 bases off V and 4 bases off J, with a span of 10 bases between the germline ends.